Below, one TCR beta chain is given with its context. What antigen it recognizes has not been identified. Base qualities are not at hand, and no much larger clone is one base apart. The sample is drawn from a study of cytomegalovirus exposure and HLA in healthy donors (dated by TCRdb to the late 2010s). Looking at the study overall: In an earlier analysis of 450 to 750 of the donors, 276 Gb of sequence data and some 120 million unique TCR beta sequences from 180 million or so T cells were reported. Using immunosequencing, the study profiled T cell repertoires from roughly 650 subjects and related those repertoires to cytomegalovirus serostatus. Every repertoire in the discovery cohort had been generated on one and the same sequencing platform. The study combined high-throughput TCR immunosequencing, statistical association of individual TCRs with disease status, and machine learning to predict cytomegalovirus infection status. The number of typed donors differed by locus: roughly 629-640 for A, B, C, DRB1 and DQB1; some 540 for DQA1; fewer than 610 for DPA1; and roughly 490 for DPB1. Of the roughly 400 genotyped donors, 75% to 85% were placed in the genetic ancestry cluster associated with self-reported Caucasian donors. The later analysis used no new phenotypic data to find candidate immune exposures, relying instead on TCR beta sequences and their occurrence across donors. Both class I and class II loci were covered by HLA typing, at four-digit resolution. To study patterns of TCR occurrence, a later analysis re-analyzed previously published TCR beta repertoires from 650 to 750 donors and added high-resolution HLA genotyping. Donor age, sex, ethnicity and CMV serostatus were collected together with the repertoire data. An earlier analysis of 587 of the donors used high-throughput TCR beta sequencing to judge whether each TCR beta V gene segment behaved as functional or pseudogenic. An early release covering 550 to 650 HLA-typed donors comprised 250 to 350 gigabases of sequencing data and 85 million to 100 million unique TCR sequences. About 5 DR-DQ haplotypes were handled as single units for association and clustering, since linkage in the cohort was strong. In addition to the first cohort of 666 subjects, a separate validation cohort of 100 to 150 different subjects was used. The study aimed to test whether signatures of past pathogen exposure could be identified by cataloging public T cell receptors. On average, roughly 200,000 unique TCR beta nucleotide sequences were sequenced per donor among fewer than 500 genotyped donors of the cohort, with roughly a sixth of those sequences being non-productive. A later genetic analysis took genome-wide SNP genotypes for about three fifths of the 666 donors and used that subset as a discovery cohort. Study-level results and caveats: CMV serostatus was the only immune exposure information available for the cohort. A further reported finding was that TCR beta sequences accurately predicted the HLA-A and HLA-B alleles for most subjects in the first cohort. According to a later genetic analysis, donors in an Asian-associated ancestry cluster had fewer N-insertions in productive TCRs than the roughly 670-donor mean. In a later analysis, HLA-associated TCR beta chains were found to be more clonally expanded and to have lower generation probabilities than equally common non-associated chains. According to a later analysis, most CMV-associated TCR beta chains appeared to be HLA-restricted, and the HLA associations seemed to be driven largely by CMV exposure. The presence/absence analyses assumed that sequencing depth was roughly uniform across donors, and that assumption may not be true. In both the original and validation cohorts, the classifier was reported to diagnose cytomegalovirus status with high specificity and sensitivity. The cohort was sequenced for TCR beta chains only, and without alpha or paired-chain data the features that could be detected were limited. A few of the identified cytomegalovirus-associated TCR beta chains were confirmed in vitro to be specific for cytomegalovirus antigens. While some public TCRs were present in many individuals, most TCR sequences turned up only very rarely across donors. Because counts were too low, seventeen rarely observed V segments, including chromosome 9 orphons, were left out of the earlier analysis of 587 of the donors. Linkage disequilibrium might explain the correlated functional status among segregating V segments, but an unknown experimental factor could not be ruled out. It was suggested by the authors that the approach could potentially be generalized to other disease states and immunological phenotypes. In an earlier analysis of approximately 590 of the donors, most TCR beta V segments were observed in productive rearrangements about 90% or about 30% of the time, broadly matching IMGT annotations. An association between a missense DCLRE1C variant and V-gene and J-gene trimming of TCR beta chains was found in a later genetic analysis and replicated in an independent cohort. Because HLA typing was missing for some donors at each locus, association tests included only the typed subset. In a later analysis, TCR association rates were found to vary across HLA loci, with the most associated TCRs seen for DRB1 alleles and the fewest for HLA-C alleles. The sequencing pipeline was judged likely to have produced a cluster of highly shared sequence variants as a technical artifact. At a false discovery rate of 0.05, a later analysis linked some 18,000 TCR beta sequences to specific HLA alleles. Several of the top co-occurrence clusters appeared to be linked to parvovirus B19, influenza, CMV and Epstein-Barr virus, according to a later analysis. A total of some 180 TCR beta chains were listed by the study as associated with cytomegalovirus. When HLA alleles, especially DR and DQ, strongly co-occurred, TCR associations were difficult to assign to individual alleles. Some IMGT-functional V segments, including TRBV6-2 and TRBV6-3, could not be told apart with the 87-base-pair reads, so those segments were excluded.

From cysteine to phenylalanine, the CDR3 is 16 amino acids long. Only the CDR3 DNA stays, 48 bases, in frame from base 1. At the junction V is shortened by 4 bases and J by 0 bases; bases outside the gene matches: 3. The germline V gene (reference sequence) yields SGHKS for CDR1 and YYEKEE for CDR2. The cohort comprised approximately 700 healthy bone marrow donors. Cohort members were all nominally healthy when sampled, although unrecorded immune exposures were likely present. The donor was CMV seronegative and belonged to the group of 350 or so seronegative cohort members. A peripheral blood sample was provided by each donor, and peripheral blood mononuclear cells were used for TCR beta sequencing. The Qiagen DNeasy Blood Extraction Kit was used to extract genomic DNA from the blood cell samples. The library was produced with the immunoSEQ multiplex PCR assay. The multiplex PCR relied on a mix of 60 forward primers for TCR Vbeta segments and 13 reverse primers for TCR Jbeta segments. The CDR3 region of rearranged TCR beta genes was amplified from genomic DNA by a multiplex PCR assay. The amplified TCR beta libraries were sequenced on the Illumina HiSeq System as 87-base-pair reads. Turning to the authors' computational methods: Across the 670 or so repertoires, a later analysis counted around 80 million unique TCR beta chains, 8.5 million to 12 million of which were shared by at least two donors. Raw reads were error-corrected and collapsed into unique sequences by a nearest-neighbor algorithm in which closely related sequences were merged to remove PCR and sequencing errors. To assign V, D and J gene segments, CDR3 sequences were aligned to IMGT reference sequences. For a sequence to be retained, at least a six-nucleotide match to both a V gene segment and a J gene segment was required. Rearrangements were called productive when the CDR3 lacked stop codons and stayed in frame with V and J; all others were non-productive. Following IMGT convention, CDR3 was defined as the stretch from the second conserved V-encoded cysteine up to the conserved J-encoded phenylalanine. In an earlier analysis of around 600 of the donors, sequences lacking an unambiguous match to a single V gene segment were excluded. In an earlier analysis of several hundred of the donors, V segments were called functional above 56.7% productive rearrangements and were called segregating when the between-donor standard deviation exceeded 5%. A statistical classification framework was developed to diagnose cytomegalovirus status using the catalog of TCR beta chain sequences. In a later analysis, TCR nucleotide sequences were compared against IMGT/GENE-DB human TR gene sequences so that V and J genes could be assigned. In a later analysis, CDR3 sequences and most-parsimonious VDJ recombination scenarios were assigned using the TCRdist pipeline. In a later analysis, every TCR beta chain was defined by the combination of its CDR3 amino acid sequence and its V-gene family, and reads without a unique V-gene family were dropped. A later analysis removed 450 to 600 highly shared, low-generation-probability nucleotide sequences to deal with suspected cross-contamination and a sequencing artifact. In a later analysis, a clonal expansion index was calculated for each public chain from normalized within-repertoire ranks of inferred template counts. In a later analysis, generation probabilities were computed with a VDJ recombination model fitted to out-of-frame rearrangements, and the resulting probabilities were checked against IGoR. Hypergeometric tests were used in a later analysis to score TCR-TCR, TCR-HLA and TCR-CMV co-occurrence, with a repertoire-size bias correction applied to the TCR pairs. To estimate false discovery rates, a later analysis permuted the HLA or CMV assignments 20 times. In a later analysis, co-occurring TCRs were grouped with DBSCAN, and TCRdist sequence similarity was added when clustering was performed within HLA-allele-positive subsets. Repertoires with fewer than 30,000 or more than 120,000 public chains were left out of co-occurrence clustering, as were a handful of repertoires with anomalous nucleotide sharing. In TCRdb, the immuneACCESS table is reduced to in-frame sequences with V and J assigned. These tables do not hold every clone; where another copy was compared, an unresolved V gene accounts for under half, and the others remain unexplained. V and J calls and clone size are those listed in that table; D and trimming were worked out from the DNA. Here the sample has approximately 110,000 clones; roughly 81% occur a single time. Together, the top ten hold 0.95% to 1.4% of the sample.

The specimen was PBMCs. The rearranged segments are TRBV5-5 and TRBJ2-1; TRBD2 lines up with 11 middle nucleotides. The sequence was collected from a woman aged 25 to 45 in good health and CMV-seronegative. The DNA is TGTGCCAGCAGCGCGGGACTAGCGGCCTCCTACAATGAGCAGTTCTTC. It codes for CASSAGLAASYNEQFF.